These 7 T cell receptor beta chains were all obtained from the same sample, sequenced in a study of post-analysis software for immune sequencing data. Unique molecular identifiers featured in each of the TCR beta cDNA libraries. TCRdb re-derived calls from the PCR reads in MiXCR, one entry per CDR3 protein. The table records some 160,000 distinct CDR3 sequences, under 40% of them present only once. The sequenced sample was blood, obtained after autologous hematopoietic stem cell transplantation. These receptors came from a girl aged 10 to 17 with multiple sclerosis.

The chain links TRBV15 to TRBJ2-1, with D perhaps matching TRBD2 (7 bases). Per the germline V gene, CDR1 is LNHNV and CDR2 is YYDKDF (reference sequence). CDR3 size: 16 residues. Trimming pared 4 bases from V and 7 bases from J, leaving 20 bases between. As DNA, the CDR3 is TGTGCCACCAGCAAGGGGGGGAAGGGCCTGTTAAATGAGCAGTTCTTC. Its protein is CATSKGGKGLLNEQFF.

The V gene is TRBV19, the J gene TRBJ2-7, with a weak D call TRBD2 (5 bases). The germline CDR1 and CDR2 sequences are LNHDA and SQIVND (reference sequence). The CDR3 totals 16 residues. V was cut by 3 bases and J by 0 bases, with 15 bases left in between. The DNA for the CDR3 is TGTGCCAGTAGTATGTCAATACTAGTCCGCTCCTACGAGCAGTACTTC. Translated: CASSMSILVRSYEQYF.

This sequence joins TRBV28 and TRBJ2-4; TRBD1 matches at 8 bases. Near its end, the DNA agrees better with TRBJ2-7, so the J call may be wrong. The V gene's germline CDR1 is MDHEN and CDR2 SYDVKM. The CDR3 is 13 residues long. The CDR3 DNA is TGTGCCAGCAGCCACAGGGGGATCTACGAGCAGTACTTC. Its protein is CASSHRGIYEQYF.

Notes on this clonotype: The junction departs from germline at one end; a sequencing error may be responsible. The chain has TRBV3-1 and TRBJ2-3, with TRBD1 identical over 9 bases. The CDR3 is made up of 15 amino acids. Per germline, CDR1 LGHDT and CDR2 YNNKEL (reference sequence). CDR3 nucleotides: TGTGTCAGCAGCCCGGGACAGGGCTTCACAGATACGCAGTATTTT. Translating gives CVSSPGQGFTDTQYF.

The J gene is TRBJ2-5, the V gene TRBV20-1; no definite D call. The CDR3 has 13 residues. Trimming cost V 5 bases and J 1 base, with 11 bases left between them. Germline values: CDR1 DFQATT, CDR2 SNEGSKA (reference sequence). Here the CDR3 reads CSALDIAQETQYF. CDR3 nucleotides: TGCAGTGCTCTCGACATAGCCCAAGAGACCCAGTACTTC.

Concerning this clonotype: This sequence may be a read error, since a much larger clone differs from it by one base. The V call is TRBV9, the J call TRBJ2-3; D unclear. Germline V CDR1 and CDR2: SGDLS, YYNGEE. The V gene lost 4 bases and the J gene lost 5 bases, with 17 bases spanning the gap. CDR3 length equals 15 residues. CDR3 nucleotides: TGTGCCAGCAGCCCACCGGCGTTGTGGGGAGATACGCAGTATTTT. Translation gives CASSPPALWGDTQYF.

There are many counts of this clonotype. The chain joins TRBV5-5 to TRBJ2-7, with D maybe TRBD2 (5 bases). This CDR3 comprises 13 residues. Germline CDR1 is SGHKS and CDR2 is YYEKEE (reference sequence). V dropped 0 bases and J dropped 2 bases, with 6 bases sitting between them. CDR3 DNA sequence: TGTGCCAGCAGCTTGGCCGGGACCTACGAGCAGTACTTC. Translating gives CASSLAGTYEQYF.